Following are 28 T cell receptor beta chains from one sample sequenced in a study of vaccination and CD4 T cells after COVID-19. Treatment described: roughly 10-day PBMC culture with coronavirus spike peptide pools or control peptides (ViraFEST assay). No antigen is known for these receptors. Cultured CD4+ T cell DNA was sequenced using the Oncomine TCR Beta short-read assay. From the PCR reads, TCRdb called clonotypes with MiXCR, one entry per CDR3 protein. This table has about 15,000 distinct CDR3 sequences, approximately 51% appearing once. The sample here was cultured CD4+ T cells from blood, taken after SARS-CoV-2 vaccination. Receptors were obtained from a human donor with COVID-19.

V and J are TRBV19 and TRBJ2-2; TRBD2 is a possible D gene (5 bases). Trimming cost V 4 bases and J 2 bases, with 5 bases left between them. Germline V gene lookup returns CDR1 LNHDA and CDR2 SQIVND (reference sequence). CDR3 length: 13 amino acids. The CDR3 protein is CASSTSNTGELFF. The CDR3 DNA reads as TGTGCCAGTAGTACTAGCAACACCGGGGAGCTGTTTTTT.

This clonotype was seen a handful of times. V is TRBV7-9 and J is TRBJ2-7; possibly TRBD2 for D (6 bases). This CDR3 is built from 12 residues. The germline CDR1 and CDR2 sequences are SEHNR and FQNEAQ (reference sequence). Deletions cut 4 bases from V and 3 bases from J, with 7 bases between. CDR3 sequence (DNA): TGTGCCAGCAGCTCGGGACTCTACGAGCAGTACTTC. This encodes CASSSGLYEQYF. Full variable domain (missing parts from reference TRBV7-9 and TRBJ2-7): DTGVSQNPRHKITKRGQNVTFRCDPISEHNRLYWYRQTLGQGPEFLTYFQNEAQLEKSRLLSDRFSAERPKGSFSTLEIQRTEQGDSAMYLCASSSGLYEQYFGPGTRLTVT.

This clonotype has only one observation. The chain links TRBV5-1 to TRBJ2-2; perhaps D is TRBD1 or TRBD2 (5 bases each). Between the trimmed V and J ends, which lost 6 bases and 3 bases, there was a span of 12 bases. This CDR3 region has 14 residues. CDR1 SGHRS and CDR2 YFSETQ come from the germline V gene. The CDR3 DNA reads as TGCGCCAGCACGGGCAGGGAGCACACCGGGGAGCTGTTTTTT. Translating gives CASTGREHTGELFF.

The rearrangement links TRBV12-3 or TRBV12-4 to TRBJ2-7; no clear D gene. The V end was cut by 4 bases, the J end by 3 bases, with 7 bases between. The CDR3 loop spans 12 amino acids. This CDR3 reads CASSSNDYEQYF. CDR3 sequence (DNA): TGTGCCAGCAGTTCAAATGACTACGAGCAGTACTTC.

The CDR3 DNA is TGTGCCAGCAGTCCACAGACTAACTATGGCTACACCTTC. The encoded protein is CASSPQTNYGYTF. The chain combines TRBV7-9 with TRBJ1-2; D ambiguous. The CDR3 loop spans 13 amino acids. Germline CDR1 SEHNR, CDR2 FQNEAQ (reference sequence). Deletions cut 6 bases from V and 0 bases from J, with 8 bases between. The full variable domain, rest sourced from reference TRBV7-9 and TRBJ1-2, is DTGVSQNPRHKITKRGQNVTFRCDPISEHNRLYWYRQTLGQGPEFLTYFQNEAQLEKSRLLSDRFSAERPKGSFSTLEIQRTEQGDSAMYLCASSPQTNYGYTFGSGTRLTVV.

Comments on this clonotype: At one end, the junction sequence differs from germline, possibly due to a read error. The chain links TRBV23-1 to TRBJ2-1; 16 nucleotides match TRBD2. TRBV23-1 is designated an ORF whose function remains uncertain. The length of the CDR3 is 17 residues. CDR3 sequence: CASSQSGTSGGANEQFF. The DNA of the CDR3 is TGCGCCAGTAGTCAATCCGGGACTAGCGGGGGGGCCAATGAGCAGTTCTTC.

V gene TRBV19 combines with J gene TRBJ1-5; 11 bases fit TRBD1. The CDR3 has 15 residues. Germline loops: CDR1 LNHDA, CDR2 SQIVND (reference sequence). V shed 5 bases and J 7 bases; nucleotides not matched to a gene: 7. Here the CDR3 reads CASSEGQGGGQPQHF. The CDR3 nucleotides are TGTGCCAGTAGTGAGGGACAGGGGGGCGGACAGCCCCAGCATTTT.

The rearrangement links TRBV6-1 to TRBJ2-5, with 8 bases lining up with TRBD1. The CDR3 covers 16 residues. Germline trimming cut 5 bases from V and 2 bases from J; bases unmatched to any gene: 10. CDR1 is MNHNS, CDR2 SASEGT, per germline. The CDR3 here is CASSSGQGRKQETQYF. The CDR3 coding sequence is TGTGCCAGCAGTAGTGGACAGGGTAGAAAGCAAGAGACCCAGTACTTC.

The chain is built from TRBV18 and TRBJ1-2; D is unresolved. V lost 2 bases, J lost 3 bases, and 7 bases lay in between. This CDR3 contains 13 residues. CDR1 and CDR2 (germline): KGHSH, LQKENI. DNA of the CDR3: TGTGCCAGCTCACCAGGGTCAGACTATGGCTACACCTTC. Translation gives CASSPGSDYGYTF.

The gene calls are TRBV24-1 and TRBJ2-7; 8 nucleotides agree with TRBD1. Germline loops: CDR1 KGHDR, CDR2 SFDVKD. J gave up 1 base and V 4 bases, and 5 bases lay outside the gene matches. CDR3 length: 15 residues. The CDR3 DNA reads TGTGCCACCAGTGACACCGGGACAGGATCCTACGAGCAGTACTTC. Protein: CATSDTGTGSYEQYF.

This clonotype was picked up a small number of times. The chain links TRBV19 to TRBJ1-5, with D possibly TRBD1 on 5 matching bases. Trimming took off 10 bases at V and 2 bases at J, with 15 bases between the two ends. The CDR3 runs 14 residues. Per the germline V gene, CDR1 is LNHDA and CDR2 is SQIVND (reference sequence). The CDR3 reads CATGGGNRNQPQHF. CDR3 coding DNA: TGTGCCACTGGGGGAGGGAATCGCAATCAGCCCCAGCATTTT. The whole variable domain, filled in from reference TRBV19 and TRBJ1-5, reads DGGITQSPKYLFRKEGQNVTLSCEQNLNHDAMYWYRQDPGQGLRLIYYSQIVNDFQKGDIAEGYSVSREKKESFPLTVTSAQKNPTAFYLCATGGGNRNQPQHFGDGTRLSIL.

The rearrangement uses TRBV10-3 and TRBJ2-1, with D possibly matching TRBD2 (6 bases). The germline V gene has CDR1 ENHRY and CDR2 SYGVKD. Trimming left V 0 bases short and J 12 bases short, with 15 bases between. This CDR3 is 14 amino acids long. The DNA of the CDR3 is TGTGCCATCAGTGAGTCGCTACGGACTACAGGGCAGTTCTTC. Protein product: CAISESLRTTGQFF.

The CDR3: CATSREQAVYEQYF. The CDR3 DNA sequence: TGTGCCACCAGCAGAGAACAGGCGGTATACGAGCAGTACTTC. The genes are TRBV15 and TRBJ2-7, with a possible D match to TRBD1 (5 bases). Trimming stripped 0 bases from V and 4 bases from J, with 10 bases between. This CDR3 is 14 amino acids long. Per the germline V gene, CDR1 is LNHNV and CDR2 is YYDKDF (reference sequence).

This clonotype was seen more than once but under ten times. The gene calls are TRBV20-1 and TRBJ1-6; D is unresolved. There are 13 residues in the CDR3. Trimming left V 6 bases short and J 7 bases short, with 13 bases between. Germline CDR1 and CDR2: DFQATT and SNEGSKA (reference sequence). CDR3 coding DNA: TGCAGTGCCGCACGGGGAGGGAATTCACCCCTCCACTTT. It encodes CSAARGGNSPLHF.

The chain recombines TRBV5-6 with TRBJ1-2; D perhaps matches TRBD1 (6 bases). V lost 6 bases and J lost 7, with 19 bases in between. There are 14 residues in the CDR3. Per the germline V gene, CDR1 is SGHDT and CDR2 is YYEEEE. CDR3 sequence (DNA): TGTGCCAGCACCCAACCGGGGGGGGCGCGTGGCTACACCTTC. This encodes CASTQPGGARGYTF.

V is TRBV5-1 and J is TRBJ2-7; D possibly uses TRBD1 or TRBD2 (5 bases each). Looked up from germline, CDR1 is SGHRS and CDR2 is YFSETQ. Trimming shortened V by 0 bases and J by 3 bases, and 13 bases separated the two germline ends. The CDR3 covers 15 residues. Here the CDR3 DNA reads TGCGCCAGCAGCTTGGCCGAGGGACCCGGCTACGAGCAGTACTTC. Translating gives CASSLAEGPGYEQYF.

J is TRBJ1-6 and V is TRBV7-2; no clear D gene. This CDR3 has 15 residues. CDR1 is SGHTA and CDR2 is FQGNSA in the germline V gene. V was clipped by 5 bases and J by 6 bases, with 14 bases between them. For the CDR3, the DNA is TGTGCCAGCAGCCCGGGAGTAGGGTTTAATTCACCCCTCCACTTT. It encodes CASSPGVGFNSPLHF.

CDR3 sequence: CASSREIGEKLFF. The CDR3 bases are TGTGCCAGCAGTCGAGAAATAGGAGAAAAACTGTTTTTT. This chain connects TRBV6-4 to TRBJ1-4; D is unclear. This CDR3 has 13 amino acids. V dropped 5 bases and J dropped 8 bases, with 12 bases sitting between them. CDR1 is MRHNA and CDR2 is SNTAGT in the germline V gene.

This clonotype was counted between two and nine times. The J gene is TRBJ2-3, the V gene TRBV19; D is perhaps TRBD2 (5 bases). Trimming left V 1 base short and J 5 bases short, with 16 bases between. Per germline, CDR1 LNHDA and CDR2 SQIVND (reference sequence). The CDR3 is 16 residues long. CDR3 bases: TGTGCCAGTAGTATAGGGGCAGGTTCCGCGGGAGATACGCAGTATTTT. This codes for CASSIGAGSAGDTQYF.

V usage is TRBV11-3 and J usage is TRBJ2-4, with TRBD1 identical over 7 bases. The CDR3 consists of 14 residues. Germline-derived CDR1 and CDR2 are SGHNT and YENEEA. J was trimmed by 6 bases and V by 2 bases; bases with no gene match: 4. CDR3 protein: CASSLNRGGNIQYF. CDR3 DNA sequence: TGTGCCAGCAGCTTAAACAGGGGTGGAAACATTCAGTACTTC.

This sequence joins TRBV6-1 and TRBJ1-2, with TRBD1 matching over 9 bases. This CDR3 has 14 amino acids. The V gene's germline CDR1 is MNHNS and CDR2 SASEGT. The V gene end was trimmed by 5 bases and the J gene end by 6 bases; junction bases not matched to a gene: 7. This chain's CDR3 is CASSRPGQGNGYTF. CDR3 sequence (DNA): TGTGCCAGCAGTCGTCCGGGACAGGGCAATGGCTACACCTTC.

This clonotype was detected a few times. J is TRBJ2-3 and V is TRBV7-6, with a possible D match to TRBD1 (5 bases). V was pared by 2 bases and J by 6 bases, with 15 bases between. Germline V gives CDR1 SGHVS, CDR2 FNYEAQ. This CDR3 spans 15 amino acids. The DNA of the CDR3 is TGTGCCAGCAGCTTAATAACAGGCTCTATGGATACGCAGTATTTT. Translated: CASSLITGSMDTQYF.

The gene calls are TRBV6-1 and TRBJ2-7, with TRBD2 matching 9 bases. There are 15 residues in the CDR3. Losses at the gene ends were 5 bases for V and 3 bases for J; bases not matched to a gene: 8. Germline loops: CDR1 MNHNS, CDR2 SASEGT. The CDR3 spells CASSTASGVYYEQYF. The CDR3 coding sequence is TGTGCCAGCAGTACGGCTAGCGGGGTATACTACGAGCAGTACTTC.

J is TRBJ2-2 and V is TRBV6-2 or TRBV6-3, with D tentatively TRBD2 (5 bases). Germline V lookup: CDR1 MNHEY, CDR2 SVGEGT. The CDR3 runs to 15 residues. V lost 6 bases, J lost 0 bases, and 11 bases lay in between. The CDR3 spells CASRITGTNTGELFF. CDR3 nucleotide sequence: TGTGCCAGCAGGATCACGGGGACGAACACCGGGGAGCTGTTTTTT.

The chain combines TRBV6-1 with TRBJ1-2; 7 bases align to TRBD1. Germline CDR1 reads MNHNS; CDR2 reads SASEGT. V lost 2 bases, J lost 1 base, and 10 bases stayed unmatched. This CDR3 spans 17 amino acids. The CDR3 DNA reads as TGTGCCAGCAGTGAAATAGCAGGGGGGGCTATTAACTATGGCTACACCTTC. Its translation: CASSEIAGGAINYGYTF.

The rearrangement links TRBV20-1 to TRBJ1-1; D is ambiguous. Trimming removed 0 bases at V and 11 bases at J, with 4 bases between. The CDR3 contains 9 residues. Germline values: CDR1 DFQATT, CDR2 SNEGSKA (reference sequence). CDR3 nucleotide sequence: TGCAGTGCTAGAGATCACGCTTTCTTT. Amino acids: CSARDHAFF.

The chain combines TRBV12-1 with TRBJ2-3; TRBD1 was called by the table and not checked on the DNA. TRBV12-1 is a pseudogene segment. The CDR3 is made up of 15 amino acids. CDR3 in amino acids: CASTSDRRITDTQYF. The CDR3 DNA is TGTGCCAGCACCTCAGACAGGAGAATCACAGATACGCAGTATTTT.

This clonotype has a handful of counts. The chain carries TRBV10-3 and TRBJ1-2; no clear D gene. The germline V and J ends were trimmed by 2 bases and 5 bases, with 9 bases remaining between them. The germline V gene has CDR1 ENHRY and CDR2 SYGVKD. The CDR3 consists of 13 residues. The CDR3 loop reads CAISEAFQYGYTF. CDR3 nucleotides: TGTGCCATCAGTGAGGCCTTTCAGTATGGCTACACCTTC.